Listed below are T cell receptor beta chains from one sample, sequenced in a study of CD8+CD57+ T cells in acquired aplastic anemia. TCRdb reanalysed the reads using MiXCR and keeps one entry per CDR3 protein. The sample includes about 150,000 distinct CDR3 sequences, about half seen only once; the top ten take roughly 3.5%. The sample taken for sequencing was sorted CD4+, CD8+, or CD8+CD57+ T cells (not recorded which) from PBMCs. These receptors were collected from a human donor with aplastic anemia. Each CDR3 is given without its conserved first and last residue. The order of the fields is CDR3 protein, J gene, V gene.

CDR3aa: ASSLATSRSTGELF
j_gene: TRBJ2-2
v_gene: TRBV5-4

CDR3aa: ASREIQGSGYGYT
j_gene: TRBJ1-2
v_gene: TRBV5-8

CDR3aa: ASSVSGRVRGTEAF
j_gene: TRBJ1-1
v_gene: TRBV2

CDR3aa: SASPPRGGSQPQH
j_gene: TRBJ1-5
v_gene: TRBV20-1

CDR3aa: ASSFTASGTDTQY
j_gene: TRBJ2-3
v_gene: TRBV7-9

CDR3aa: ASSVSNRGSDTQY
j_gene: TRBJ2-3
v_gene: TRBV9

CDR3aa: ASSFGAGQRNSPLH
j_gene: TRBJ1-6
v_gene: TRBV5-5

CDR3aa: ASSYLGTSRETQY
j_gene: TRBJ2-5
v_gene: TRBV6-5

CDR3aa: ASSLEPSAVAGYT
j_gene: TRBJ1-2
v_gene: TRBV7-6

CDR3aa: ASSIARAKSYNEQF
j_gene: TRBJ2-1
v_gene: TRBV19

CDR3aa: SARHLGSGANVLT
j_gene: TRBJ2-6
v_gene: TRBV20-1

CDR3aa: ASIPRGQGGTEAF
j_gene: TRBJ1-1
v_gene: TRBV6-6

CDR3aa: ASSTDRFHGYT
j_gene: TRBJ1-2
v_gene: TRBV5-6

CDR3aa: ATSEIGNYGYT
j_gene: TRBJ1-2
v_gene: TRBV24-1

CDR3aa: ASKPGQRTMT
j_gene: TRBJ1-2
v_gene: TRBV12-3/TRBV12-4

CDR3aa: ASSRQGSWGDYT
j_gene: TRBJ1-2
v_gene: TRBV3-1

CDR3aa: ASSRSTGLNTEAF
j_gene: TRBJ1-1
v_gene: TRBV3-1

CDR3aa: ATSDSTGAGETQY
j_gene: TRBJ2-5
v_gene: TRBV24-1

CDR3aa: ASSRASTSGGTQY
j_gene: TRBJ2-5
v_gene: TRBV25-1

CDR3aa: ASNGQLNYGYT
j_gene: TRBJ1-2
v_gene: TRBV2

CDR3aa: ASSPGLIRGYT
j_gene: TRBJ1-2
v_gene: TRBV25-1

CDR3aa: ASSSAPGTWNTEAF
j_gene: TRBJ1-1
v_gene: TRBV25-1

CDR3aa: SARIADSYTEAF
j_gene: TRBJ1-1
v_gene: TRBV20-1

CDR3aa: SVEDGQLLEAF
j_gene: TRBJ1-1
v_gene: TRBV29-1

CDR3aa: SASGFFGNEQF
j_gene: TRBJ2-1
v_gene: TRBV20-1

CDR3aa: ASSLYGTTNTGEPF
j_gene: TRBJ2-2
v_gene: TRBV5-1

CDR3aa: ASSIDGPVTGNTIY
j_gene: TRBJ1-3
v_gene: TRBV19

CDR3aa: ASSDSQGRETQY
j_gene: TRBJ2-5
v_gene: TRBV7-6

CDR3aa: ASSPGLNTEAF
j_gene: TRBJ1-1
v_gene: TRBV5-1

CDR3aa: ASSLKTGNYQPQH
j_gene: TRBJ1-5
v_gene: TRBV7-2

CDR3aa: ASNGGQETQY
j_gene: TRBJ2-5
v_gene: TRBV2

CDR3aa: ASSLVGHSNTEAF
j_gene: TRBJ1-1
v_gene: TRBV10-3

CDR3aa: ASSKDGGRTEAF
j_gene: TRBJ1-1
v_gene: TRBV9

CDR3aa: ASSHSGGSYNEQF
j_gene: TRBJ2-1
v_gene: TRBV3-1

CDR3aa: SARETGLAKNIQY
j_gene: TRBJ2-4
v_gene: TRBV20-1

CDR3aa: ASSLDRGPDSPLH
j_gene: TRBJ1-6
v_gene: TRBV5-1

CDR3aa: SAKGDRYGYT
j_gene: TRBJ1-2
v_gene: TRBV20-1

CDR3aa: ASSAEAGAEKLF
j_gene: TRBJ1-4
v_gene: TRBV6-1

CDR3aa: SARNTFYEQY
j_gene: TRBJ2-7
v_gene: TRBV20-1

CDR3aa: ASSDTSGRMTQY
j_gene: TRBJ2-5
v_gene: TRBV11-1

CDR3aa: ASSSLAGSYNEQF
j_gene: TRBJ2-1
v_gene: TRBV7-2

CDR3aa: ATRRAGDTDTQY
j_gene: TRBJ2-3
v_gene: TRBV15

CDR3aa: ASSSTLEQY
j_gene: TRBJ2-7
v_gene: TRBV6-5

CDR3aa: ASSTDLTGTGSADTQY
j_gene: TRBJ2-3
v_gene: TRBV19

CDR3aa: AGSSWTANYEQY
j_gene: TRBJ2-7
v_gene: TRBV2